This T cell receptor (beta chain) was sequenced during a study of early T cells in non-severe SARS-CoV-2 infection (dated by TCRdb to the early 2020s). For the study in its entirety: TCR sequencing used bulk RNA from unsorted whole blood, so alpha and beta chains could not be paired.

The research as a whole found: Matching against VDJdb was skewed toward anti-spike CD8 responses, likely underestimated virus-specific expansions, and missed private and CD4 specificities.

In this sample, this clonotype turned up a few times. There is no known antigen for this receptor. No base quality information exists; no much larger clone differs at one position. Set within a cohort of healthcare workers in London, UK, this nested case-control study involved weekly PCR testing of nasopharyngeal swabs along with blood sampling. Healthcare workers were recruited between 23 and 31 March 2020, during the week of the UK lockdown, and were followed weekly for up to about 16 weeks. The CDR3 holds 15 amino acids from the cysteine to the phenylalanine. Solely the CDR3 DNA is kept, with 45 bases framed from the first base. Trimming at the junction amounts to 2 bases on V and 0 bases on J, and the germline ends lie 9 bases apart. Reading the germline V gene gives CDR1 SGHDN and CDR2 FVKESK. Library generation was performed with 5' RACE. TCRdb shows the sequencer as NextSeq 500. Unique molecular identifiers were attached to individual cDNA molecules in the TCR library protocol so that sequencing error and PCR bias could be corrected. Sequencing covered both TCR alpha and beta chains, and within each sample the abundances of alpha and beta sequences were tightly co-correlated. The authors' analysis ran thus. Decombinator V4 was used to annotate TCR sequences for V gene, J gene and CDR3. Expanded TCRs were defined as changing significantly between any two time points under a Poisson model with p below 0.0001. TCR abundances were normalised to the total number of TCRs sequenced in each sample and reported as counts per million. TRAV1-2 paired with TRAJ12, TRAJ20 or TRAJ33 defined MAIT TCRs, while TRAV10 paired with TRAJ18 defined iNKT TCRs. VDJdb, accessed on 1 November 2021, was searched for TCRs annotated for CMV, EBV and SARS-CoV-2, and TCRs annotated for more than one antigen were excluded. Starting from the raw public reads, TCRdb applied fastp trimming at Q25, assembled clones with MiXCR and retained in-frame beta chains. Each CDR3 protein appears once, grouped with its most common genes and DNA. These V and J calls are TCRdb output, not the study's own analysis. A total of roughly 29,000 distinct CDR3 sequences appear in this sample, around 3% of them only once. The ten largest clones represent approximately 0.71% of the sample.

The sequence was collected from an adult who was a healthcare worker with PCR-confirmed SARS-CoV-2 infection or an uninfected control (not recorded which). The sample consisted of whole blood. Here the chain combines TRBV14 and TRBJ2-3, with a tentative D gene TRBD1 over 5 matching bases. The CDR3 protein is CASSQQGISTDTQYF. The base sequence is TGTGCCAGCAGCCAACAGGGTATTAGCACAGATACGCAGTATTTT. Joined to the reference TRBV14 and TRBJ2-3 proteins, this CDR3 gives the full variable domain: EAGVTQFPSHSVIEKGQTVTLRCDPISGHDNLYWYRRVMGKEIKFLLHFVKESKQDESGMPNNRFLAERTGGTYSTLKVQPAELEDSGVYFCASSQQGISTDTQYFGPGTRLTVL.